This T cell receptor (beta chain) originates from a study of cytomegalovirus exposure and HLA in healthy donors. Study summary: Within the Caucasian-associated ancestry cluster were about 81% of the approximately 400 genotyped donors. Points from the study as a whole: A later analysis linked a missense DCLRE1C variant to TCR beta V- and J-gene trimming. TCR beta chains associated with HLA were, in a later analysis, more clonally expanded than equally common others. Across HLA loci, a later analysis found differing TCR association rates, with DRB1 most and HLA-C fewest.

As for this clone: Its antigen remains unknown.

It was with 60 Vbeta and 13 Jbeta primers that the PCR ran. Generated by immunoSEQ multiplex PCR, the TCRdb table keeps only in-frame clones and is missing some. The repertoire has about 200,000 clones, about 84% of them found once; the top ten carry roughly an eighth. The trim removed 0 bases at V and 2 bases at J, leaving 4 bases unmatched. Germline-derived CDR1 and CDR2 are SGDLS and YYNGEE. The CDR3 length is 15 residues. The sequenced sample consisted of PBMCs. This receptor was taken from a woman aged 25 to 39 in good health and CMV-seropositive. The V and J genes are TRBV9 and TRBJ1-1, with 7 bases aligning to TRBD1. The CDR3 sequence is CASSVGWDSNTEAFF. DNA of the CDR3: TGTGCCAGCAGCGTAGGATGGGACAGCAACACTGAAGCTTTCTTT.